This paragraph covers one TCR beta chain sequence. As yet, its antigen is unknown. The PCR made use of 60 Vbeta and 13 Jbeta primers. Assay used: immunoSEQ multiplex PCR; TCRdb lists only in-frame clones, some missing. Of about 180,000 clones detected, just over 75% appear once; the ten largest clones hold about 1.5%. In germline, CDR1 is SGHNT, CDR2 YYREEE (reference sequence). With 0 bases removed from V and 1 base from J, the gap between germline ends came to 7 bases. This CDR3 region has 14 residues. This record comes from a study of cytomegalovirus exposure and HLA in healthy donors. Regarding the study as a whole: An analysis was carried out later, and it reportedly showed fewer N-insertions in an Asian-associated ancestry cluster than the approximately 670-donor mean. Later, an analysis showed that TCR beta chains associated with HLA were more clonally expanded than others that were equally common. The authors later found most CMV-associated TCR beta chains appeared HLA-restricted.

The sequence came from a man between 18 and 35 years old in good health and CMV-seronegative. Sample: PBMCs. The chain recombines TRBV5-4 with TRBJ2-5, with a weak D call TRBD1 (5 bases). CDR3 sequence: CASSLADTQETQYF. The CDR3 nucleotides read TGTGCCAGCAGCTTGGCGGACACCCAAGAGACCCAGTACTTC.